This T cell receptor (beta chain) was obtained from a study of T-cell reconstitution after alpha-beta-depleted transplantation in children. In regard to this clonotype: What it binds is not known.

Study conclusions and caveats: Hyperexpanded clones declined; after one year, newly produced T cells mostly supplied diversity. Reportedly, alpha-beta T cells present about two months post-transplant originated from several hundred expanded clones of graft origin. Some patients' high day-60 TCRbeta diversity was traced to surviving recipient T cells and thymic progenitors.

During its preparation, the TCRbeta library received unique molecular identifiers. Each CDR3 protein gets one entry after TCRdb re-called the PCR reads with MiXCR. The sample has hundreds of thousands of distinct CDR3 sequences; more than 20% are singletons. The clonotype was recovered from a boy in the first two years of life who had a stem cell transplant for acute myeloid leukemia, so the T cells may come from the graft donor. The specimen was PBMCs, mostly from graft donor cells, collected 360 days after TCRalphabeta/CD19-depleted stem cell transplant.

CDR3 nucleotide sequence: TGTGCCAGCAGCTTGGGACAGGGTGGGCTAAGGGGTGAGCAGTTCTTC. This sequence encodes CASSLGQGGLRGEQFF. V and J are TRBV7-6 and TRBJ2-1; TRBD1 matches at 9 bases. There are 16 residues in the CDR3. Germline V gene lookup returns CDR1 SGHVS and CDR2 FNYEAQ. The trim removed 3 bases at V and 9 bases at J, leaving 12 bases unmatched. Together with reference TRBV7-6 and TRBJ2-1, the CDR3 gives the full variable domain: GAGVSQSPRYKVTKRGQDVALRCDPISGHVSLYWYRQALGQGPEFLTYFNYEAQQDKSGLPNDRFSAERPEGSISTLTIQRTEQRDSAMYRCASSLGQGGLRGEQFFGPGTRLTVL.